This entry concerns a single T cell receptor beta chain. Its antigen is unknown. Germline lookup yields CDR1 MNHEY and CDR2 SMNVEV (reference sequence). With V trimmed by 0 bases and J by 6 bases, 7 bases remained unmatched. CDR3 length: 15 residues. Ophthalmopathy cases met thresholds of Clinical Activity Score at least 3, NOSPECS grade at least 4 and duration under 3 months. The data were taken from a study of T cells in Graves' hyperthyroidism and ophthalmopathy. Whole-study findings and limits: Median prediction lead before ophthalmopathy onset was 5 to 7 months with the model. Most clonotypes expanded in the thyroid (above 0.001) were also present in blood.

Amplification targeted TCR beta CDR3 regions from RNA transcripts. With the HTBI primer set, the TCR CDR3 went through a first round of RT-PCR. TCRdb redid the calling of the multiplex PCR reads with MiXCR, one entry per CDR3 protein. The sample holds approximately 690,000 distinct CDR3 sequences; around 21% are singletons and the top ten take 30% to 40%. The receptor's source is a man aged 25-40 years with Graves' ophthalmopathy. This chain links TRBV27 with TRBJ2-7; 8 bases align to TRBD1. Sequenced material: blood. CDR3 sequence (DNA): TGTGCCAGCAGTTTATCTGGACAGGGCTCGCGCGAGCAGTACTTC. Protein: CASSLSGQGSREQYF.